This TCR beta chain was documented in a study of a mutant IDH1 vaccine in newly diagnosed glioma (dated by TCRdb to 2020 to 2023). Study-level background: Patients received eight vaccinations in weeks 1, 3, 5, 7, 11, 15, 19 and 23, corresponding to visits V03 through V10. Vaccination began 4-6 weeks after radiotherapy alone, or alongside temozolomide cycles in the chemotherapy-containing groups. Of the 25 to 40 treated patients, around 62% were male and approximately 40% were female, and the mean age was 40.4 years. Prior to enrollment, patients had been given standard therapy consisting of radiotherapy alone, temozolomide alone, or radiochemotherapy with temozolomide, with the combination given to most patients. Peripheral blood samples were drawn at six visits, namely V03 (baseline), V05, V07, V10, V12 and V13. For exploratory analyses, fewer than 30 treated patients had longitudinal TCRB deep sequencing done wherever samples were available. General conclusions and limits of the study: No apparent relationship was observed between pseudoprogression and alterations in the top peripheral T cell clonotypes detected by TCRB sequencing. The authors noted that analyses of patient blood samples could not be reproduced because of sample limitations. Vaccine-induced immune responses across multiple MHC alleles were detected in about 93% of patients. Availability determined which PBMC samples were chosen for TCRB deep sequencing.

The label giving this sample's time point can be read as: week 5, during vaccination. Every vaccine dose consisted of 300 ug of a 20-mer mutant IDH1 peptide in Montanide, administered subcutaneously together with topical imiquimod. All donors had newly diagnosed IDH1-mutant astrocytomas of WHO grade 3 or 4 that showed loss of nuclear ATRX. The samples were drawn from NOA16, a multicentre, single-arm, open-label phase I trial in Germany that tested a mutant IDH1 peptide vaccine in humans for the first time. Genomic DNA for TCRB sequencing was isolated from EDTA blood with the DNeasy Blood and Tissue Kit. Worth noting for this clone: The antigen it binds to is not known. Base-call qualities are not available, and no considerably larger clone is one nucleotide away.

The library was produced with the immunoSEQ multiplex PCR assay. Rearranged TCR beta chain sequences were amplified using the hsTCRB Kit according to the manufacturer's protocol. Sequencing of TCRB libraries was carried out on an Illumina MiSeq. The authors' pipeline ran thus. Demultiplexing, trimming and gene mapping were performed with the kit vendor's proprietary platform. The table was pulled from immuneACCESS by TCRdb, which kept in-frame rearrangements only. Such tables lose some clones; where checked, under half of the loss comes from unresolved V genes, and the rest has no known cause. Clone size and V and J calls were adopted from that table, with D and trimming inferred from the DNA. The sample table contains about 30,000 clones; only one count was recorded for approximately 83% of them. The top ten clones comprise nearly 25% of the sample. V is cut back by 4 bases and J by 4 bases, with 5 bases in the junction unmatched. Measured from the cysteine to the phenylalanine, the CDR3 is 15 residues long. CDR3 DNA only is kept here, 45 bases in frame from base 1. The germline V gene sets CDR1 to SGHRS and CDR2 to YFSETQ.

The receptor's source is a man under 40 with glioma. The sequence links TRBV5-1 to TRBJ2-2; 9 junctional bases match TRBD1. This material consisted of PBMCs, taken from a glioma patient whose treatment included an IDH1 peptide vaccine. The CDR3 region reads CASSGQGISTGELFF. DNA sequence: TGCGCCAGCAGCGGACAGGGGATCAGCACCGGGGAGCTGTTTTTT. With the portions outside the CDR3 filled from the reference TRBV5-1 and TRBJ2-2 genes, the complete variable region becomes KAGVTQTPRYLIKTRGQQVTLSCSPISGHRSVSWYQQTPGQGLQFLFEYFSETQRNKGNFPGRFSGRQFSNSRSEMNVSTLELGDSALYLCASSGQGISTGELFFGEGSRLTVL.